This TCR beta chain was profiled in a study of blood T cell repertoires in COVID-19. On the study more broadly: There were acute and convalescent COVID-19 samples, and they came from the United States, Italy and Spain. Nucleic acid was either cDNA or gDNA, and it came from T cells, B-cell-depleted T cells, or PBMCs.

The length of the CDR3 is 13 residues. Germline V CDR1 and CDR2: MNHEY, SMNVEV (reference sequence). V lost 8 bases and J lost 3, with 13 bases in between. Authors' analysis steps: Estimated nucleated cell counts came from reference gene primer amplification. Assay used: immunoSEQ multiplex PCR; TCRdb lists only in-frame clones, some missing. V and J calls plus clone size are reproduced from that table; the DNA served to infer D and trimming. The sample carries fewer than 200,000 clones, 84% recorded once. The source of this sequence is a man between 40 and 49 years old who had recovered from COVID-19. Material for sequencing was peripheral blood. V and J are TRBV27 and TRBJ1-1; no firm D call. CDR3 in amino acids: CASGRLLDTEAFF. As DNA, the CDR3 is TGTGCCAGCGGGAGACTTCTCGACACTGAAGCTTTCTTT.